The entry that follows covers one TCR delta chain sequence. Its antigen is still unknown. A far larger clone is off by one base, so a read error is likely. Other DNA sequences within the sample encode an identical CDR3. This CDR3 is built from 28 residues. Germline V gives CDR1 TVYSNPD, CDR2 GDNSRS (reference sequence). Unmatched junction bases numbered 40, after V lost 4 bases and J lost 4 bases. The sample belongs to a study of γδ T cells in repeated Plasmodium falciparum infection. Overall study: Donors had four controlled P. falciparum NF54 infections over about 640 days. Overall study results and limits: Vgamma9/Vdelta2+ T cells showed a stable polyclonal repertoire with shared TCRgamma sequences. Compared with Australian children, Malian Vdelta2-negative repertoires seemed more clonal, less diverse, less shared. In Vdelta2-negative, largely Vdelta1+, gammadelta repertoires, repeated controlled infections appeared to drive clonal selection waves.

TCRdb re-called the multiplex PCR reads through CATT. The sample has 50,000 to 65,000 delta-chain clones, over 1.5% seen once. Gammadelta T cells were flow-sorted from PBMC into Vgamma9/Vdelta2+ and Vdelta2-negative populations for bulk analysis. This clonotype originated in a pool of human donors (malaria-infected and uninfected, not separated). The V and J genes are TRDV3 and TRDJ3, with 13 bases identical to TRDD3. No J gene was available from TCRdb, and it was assigned here by a germline match of the DNA. Specimen: gamma-delta T cells from blood. CDR3 loop: CASPMSPVVPSREYWGIRGWWDTRQMFF. The CDR3 coding sequence is TGTGCCTCCCCGATGTCCCCGGTGGTCCCGTCCCGCGAGTACTGGGGGATACGCGGCTGGTGGGACACCCGACAGATGTTTTTC.